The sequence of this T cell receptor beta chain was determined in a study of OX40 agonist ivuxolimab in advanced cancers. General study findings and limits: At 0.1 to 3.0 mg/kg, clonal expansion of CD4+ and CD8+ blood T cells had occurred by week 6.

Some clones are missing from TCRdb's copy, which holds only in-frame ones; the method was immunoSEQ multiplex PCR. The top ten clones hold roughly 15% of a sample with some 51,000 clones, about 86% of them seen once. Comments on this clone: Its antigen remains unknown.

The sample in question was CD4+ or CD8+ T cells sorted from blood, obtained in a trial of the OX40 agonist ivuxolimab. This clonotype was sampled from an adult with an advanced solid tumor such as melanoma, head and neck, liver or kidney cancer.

In DNA form, the CDR3 reads TGTGCCAGCAGTTTAGGGGGGGTCTATGAAGCTTTCTTT. Its translation: CASSLGGVYEAFF. V gene TRBV28 combines with J gene TRBJ1-1, with a possible D match to TRBD1 (5 bases). The CDR3 consists of 13 residues. Trimming removed 2 bases at V and 7 bases at J, with 11 bases between. Germline V gene sequence: CDR1 MDHEN, CDR2 SYDVKM.